The 9 T cell receptor beta chains reported below all come from one sample, sequenced in a study of T cell repertoires and Cas9 in healthy adults. Measured with immunoSEQ multiplex PCR; TCRdb has only the in-frame clones, and not every one. The profile shows approximately 16,000 clones, 75% to 90% of them singletons. The sequenced material came from Tregs (CD4+, CD25+, CD127-, CD137-, CD154-) from PBMCs; culture status not recorded. The source is a human donor in good health.

The J gene is TRBJ1-1, the V gene TRBV5-1; TRBD1 might be the D (6 bases). The CDR3 has 20 residues. The V gene lost 0 bases and the J gene lost 1 base, with 25 bases spanning the gap. Germline values: CDR1 SGHRS, CDR2 YFSETQ. CDR3 DNA: TGCGCCAGCAGCTTGGTTCCCATGGTTTTTGGGGGCGGTAGGAACACTGAAGCTTTCTTT. This codes for CASSLVPMVFGGGRNTEAFF.

The genes are TRBV5-1 and TRBJ1-2; 9 bases line up with TRBD1. The germline gives CDR1 SGHRS, CDR2 YFSETQ. The CDR3 has 16 amino acids. V lost 4 bases to trimming and J lost 2 bases; unmatched junction nucleotides: 9. In DNA, the CDR3 is TGCGCCAGCAGCCAAGGACAGGGGATGGGAAACTATGGCTACACCTTC. Amino acids: CASSQGQGMGNYGYTF. Drawing the rest from reference TRBV5-1 and TRBJ1-2, the complete variable domain is KAGVTQTPRYLIKTRGQQVTLSCSPISGHRSVSWYQQTPGQGLQFLFEYFSETQRNKGNFPGRFSGRQFSNSRSEMNVSTLELGDSALYLCASSQGQGMGNYGYTFGSGTRLTVV.

The chain has TRBV29-1 and TRBJ1-4, with D perhaps TRBD1 (5 bases). The CDR3 runs to 16 residues. Trimming cost V 4 bases and J 8 bases, with 23 bases left between them. Germline V CDR1 and CDR2: SQVTM, ANQGSEA. The CDR3 nucleotides are TGCAGCGTTGGAAAAACCAACCCCACCCGGGGCGAAAAACTGTTTTTT. Protein product: CSVGKTNPTRGEKLFF.

This sequence joins TRBV19 and TRBJ2-2, with D possibly being TRBD1 (5 bases). Trimming left V 5 bases short and J 7 bases short, with 11 bases between. CDR1 and CDR2 (germline): LNHDA, SQIVND (reference sequence). CDR3 length: 13 amino acids. The CDR3 DNA sequence: TGTGCCAGTAGTCATGGGGCGAACGGGGAGCTGTTTTTT. Encoded protein: CASSHGANGELFF.

In DNA form, the CDR3 reads TGTGCCATCAGCCAGGGGGGACACACTGAAGCTTTCTTT. Translating it yields CAISQGGHTEAFF. J is TRBJ1-1 and V is TRBV10-3, with 7 bases lining up with TRBD1. From germline, CDR1 is ENHRY and CDR2 SYGVKD. V lost 6 bases to trimming and J lost 3 bases; unmatched junction nucleotides: 4. This CDR3 region has 13 residues.

The chain uses TRBV7-2 and TRBJ2-4; D unresolved. The CDR3 consists of 14 residues. Germline loops: CDR1 SGHTA, CDR2 FQGNSA. V lost 3 bases and J lost 1, with 7 bases in between. CDR3: CASSLLGAKNIQYF. The CDR3 bases are TGTGCCAGCAGCTTGCTAGGGGCCAAAAACATTCAGTACTTC.

In this sample, this clone turned up once. The rearrangement links TRBV15 to TRBJ1-2; 7 bases line up with TRBD1. The junction had 8 bases not matched to a gene; V was cut back by 4 bases and J by 3 bases. CDR1 and CDR2 from the germline V gene are LNHNV and YYDKDF (reference sequence). The CDR3 is made up of 15 amino acids. CDR3 nucleotide sequence: TGTGCCACCAGCAAAGGAGGGGGCGGCCACTATGGCTACACCTTC. As protein: CATSKGGGGHYGYTF.

CDR3 in DNA: TGTGCCAGCAGTGGGATGGGTGAGCAGTTCTTC. Translated: CASSGMGEQFF. The rearrangement uses TRBV6-5 and TRBJ2-1; D ambiguous. Trimming took 5 bases from V and 9 from J, leaving 8 bases between them. Germline loops: CDR1 MNHEY, CDR2 SVGAGI. This CDR3 spans 11 amino acids.

The J gene is TRBJ2-6, the V gene TRBV5-5; D ambiguous. Per the germline V gene, CDR1 is SGHKS and CDR2 is YYEKEE (reference sequence). This CDR3 spans 17 amino acids. With 6 bases removed from V and 5 bases from J, the gap between germline ends came to 21 bases. This chain's CDR3 is CASITFLAQSRANVLTF. The CDR3, as DNA: TGTGCCAGCATCACATTTCTCGCACAAAGTCGGGCCAACGTCCTGACTTTC.